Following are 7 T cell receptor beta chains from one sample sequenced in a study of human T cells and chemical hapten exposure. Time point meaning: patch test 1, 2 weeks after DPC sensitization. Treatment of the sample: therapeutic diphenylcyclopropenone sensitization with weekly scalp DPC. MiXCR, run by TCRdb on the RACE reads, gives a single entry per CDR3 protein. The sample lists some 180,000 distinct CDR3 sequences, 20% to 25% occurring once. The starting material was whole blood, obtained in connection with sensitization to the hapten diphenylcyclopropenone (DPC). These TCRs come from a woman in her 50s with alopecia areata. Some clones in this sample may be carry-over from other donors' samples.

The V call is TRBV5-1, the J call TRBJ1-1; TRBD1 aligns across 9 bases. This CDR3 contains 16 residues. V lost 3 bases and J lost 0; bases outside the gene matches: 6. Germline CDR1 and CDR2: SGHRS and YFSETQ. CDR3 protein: CASSWTGVSVNTEAFF. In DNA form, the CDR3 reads TGCGCCAGCAGCTGGACAGGGGTATCGGTGAACACTGAAGCTTTCTTT. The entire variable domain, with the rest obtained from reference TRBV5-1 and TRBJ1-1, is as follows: KAGVTQTPRYLIKTRGQQVTLSCSPISGHRSVSWYQQTPGQGLQFLFEYFSETQRNKGNFPGRFSGRQFSNSRSEMNVSTLELGDSALYLCASSWTGVSVNTEAFFGQGTRLTVV.

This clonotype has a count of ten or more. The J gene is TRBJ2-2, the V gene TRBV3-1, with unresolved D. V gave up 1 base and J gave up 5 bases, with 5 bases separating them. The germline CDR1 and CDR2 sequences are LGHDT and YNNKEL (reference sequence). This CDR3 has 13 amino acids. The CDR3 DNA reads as TGTGCCAGCAGCCAAGTTCGGACCGGGGAGCTGTTTTTT. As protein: CASSQVRTGELFF.

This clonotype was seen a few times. The CDR3 protein is CSAKSGTTEAFF. CDR3 nucleotide sequence: TGCAGTGCTAAATCAGGGACTACTGAAGCTTTCTTT. The chain has TRBV20-1 and TRBJ1-1; maybe TRBD1 (5 bases). This CDR3 is built from 12 residues. Germline V gene lookup returns CDR1 DFQATT and CDR2 SNEGSKA (reference sequence). The germline V and J ends were trimmed by 4 bases and 5 bases, with 11 bases remaining between them.

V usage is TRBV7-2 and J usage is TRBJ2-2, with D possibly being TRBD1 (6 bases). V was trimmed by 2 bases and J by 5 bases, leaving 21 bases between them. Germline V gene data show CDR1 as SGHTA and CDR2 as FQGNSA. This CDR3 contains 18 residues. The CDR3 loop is CASSLRPSTKRGTGELFF. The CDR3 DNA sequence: TGTGCCAGCAGCTTAAGGCCTAGCACAAAGAGGGGGACCGGGGAGCTGTTTTTT.

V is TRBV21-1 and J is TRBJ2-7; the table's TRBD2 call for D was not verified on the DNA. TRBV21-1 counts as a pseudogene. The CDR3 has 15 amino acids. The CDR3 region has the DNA TGTGCCAGCAGCGGGCCCGAGACTAACTATGGCGAGCAGTACTTC. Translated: CASSGPETNYGEQYF.

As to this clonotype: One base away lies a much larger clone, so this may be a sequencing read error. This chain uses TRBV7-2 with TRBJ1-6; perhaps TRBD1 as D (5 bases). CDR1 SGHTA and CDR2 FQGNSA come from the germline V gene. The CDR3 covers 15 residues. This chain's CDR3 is CASSVDTRRFSPPHF. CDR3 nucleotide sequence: TGTGCCAGCAGCGTGGACACCCGACGTTTTTCACCCCCCCACTTT.

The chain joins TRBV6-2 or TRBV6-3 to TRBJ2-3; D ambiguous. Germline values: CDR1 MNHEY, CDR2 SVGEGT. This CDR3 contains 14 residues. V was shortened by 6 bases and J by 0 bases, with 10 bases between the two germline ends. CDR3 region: CASRAHSSTDTQYF. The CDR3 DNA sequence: TGTGCCAGCAGGGCGCATTCTAGCACAGATACGCAGTATTTT.